This is a list of T cell receptor beta chains from one sample in a study of blood T cell repertoires in COVID-19. Profiling relied on immunoSEQ multiplex PCR, and the TCRdb table lists in-frame clones only, not all of them. This repertoire shows about 210,000 clones, 81% found once; its top ten account for approximately 9%. The material sequenced was PBMCs or T cells enriched from blood (not recorded which). The receptors stem from a woman between 50 and 59 years old with acute COVID-19. Each CDR3 is given with its conserved first and last residue. Each record gives: V gene, J gene, clone size, D gene, CDR3 DNA, CDR3 protein. A D gene is named only where the DNA matches it firmly. Clone size is stated in some rows and not others, as once, few, many or a class when expanded.

TRBV7-3	TRBJ2-3	once	NA	TGTGCCAGCAGCCTCTTCGGGGAGCGGGGCACAGATACGCAGTATTTT	CASSLFGERGTDTQYF
TRBV4-3	TRBJ2-1	NA	TRBD2	TGCGCCAGCAGCCAAGATAGAGGACTAGCGGGGGACGATGAGCAGTTCTTC	CASSQDRGLAGDDEQFF
TRBV2	TRBJ2-2	NA	NA	TGTGCCAGCAGTTCGGCGAACACCGGGGAGCTGTTTTTT	CASSSANTGELFF
TRBV11-2	TRBJ2-3	NA	NA	TGTGCCAGCAGCTTAGACAGGGGTGGAGATACGCAGTATTTT	CASSLDRGGDTQYF
TRBV18	TRBJ2-7	NA	TRBD2	TGTGCCAGCCATGGGGGGGGGAAGCCCTACGAGCAGTACTTC	CASHGGGKPYEQYF
TRBV27	TRBJ2-7	few	TRBD1	TGTGCCAGCAGTTTATCGCTGAGACAGGGTTACTACGAGCAGTACTTC	CASSLSLRQGYYEQYF
TRBV12-3/TRBV12-4	TRBJ2-5	NA	NA	TGTGCCAGCAGTTTCGCAGGGGAGACCCAGTACTTC	CASSFAGETQYF
TRBV28	TRBJ2-4	NA	NA	TGTGCCAGCAGCAAGCCCCCGCCCCCCATTCAGTACTTC	CASSKPPPPIQYF
TRBV24-1	TRBJ1-5	NA	TRBD1	TGTGCCACGGAGCCGGGACAGGGGGGGCCCCAGCATTTT	CATEPGQGGPQHF
TRBV18	TRBJ1-6	few	NA	TGTGCCAGCTCACCAGCCAGGGGCAATTCACCCCTCCACTTT	CASSPARGNSPLHF
TRBV24-1	TRBJ2-1	NA	NA	TGTGCCACCAGTGCCACAACCGTGCTCAATGAGCAGTTCTTC	CATSATTVLNEQFF
TRBV5-1	TRBJ2-1	NA	TRBD2	TGCGCCAGCAGCTCACGGACTAGCGGAGCCAACAATGAGCAGTTCTTC	CASSSRTSGANNEQFF
TRBV10-3	TRBJ1-4	few	NA	TGTGCCACCTGCGCACAGGTTGCAACTAATGAAAAACTGTTTTTT	CATCAQVATNEKLFF
TRBV28	TRBJ2-7	NA	TRBD2	TGTGCCAGCAGCCCCGGGACTAGCGTAGGGCGCAGTTATTCGTACTACGAGCAGTACTTC	CASSPGTSVGRSYSYYEQYF
TRBV7-2	TRBJ2-5	NA	NA	TGTGCCAGCAGCTCCCAGGGGAGGGTCCAAGAGACCCAGTACTTC	CASSSQGRVQETQYF
TRBV10-1	TRBJ2-7	NA	NA	TGCGCCAGCAGGACGGAAGCGACTGTCTCCTACGAGCAGTACTTC	CASRTEATVSYEQYF
TRBV24-1	TRBJ2-5	NA	NA	TGTGCCACCAGTGTAGGGGCAGGCGAGACCCAGTACTTC	CATSVGAGETQYF
TRBV5-5	TRBJ2-7	NA	TRBD2	TGTGCCAGCATGCATCCGGGACTAATCAACGAGCAGTACTTC	CASMHPGLINEQYF
TRBV12-5	TRBJ2-1	NA	TRBD1	TGTGCTAGTGGCGCGGACAGGGGGCAGCAGTTCTTC	CASGADRGQQFF
TRBV7-2	TRBJ2-3	NA	NA	TGTGCCAGCAGCCTGGCCCTAGCCCCGGGAGCAGATACGCAGTATTTT	CASSLALAPGADTQYF
TRBV6-5	TRBJ1-4	NA	NA	TGTGCCAGCACACCGGTCCTCACTAATGAAAAACTGTTTTTT	CASTPVLTNEKLFF
TRBV5-1	TRBJ2-5	NA	NA	TGCGCCAGCAGCTTGTGGTCCAGCGGCCAAGAGACCCAGTACTTC	CASSLWSSGQETQYF
TRBV7-2	TRBJ2-5	NA	TRBD2	TGTGCCAGCAGCTTGGGTGCGGGGGGGATGGAGACCCAGTACTTC	CASSLGAGGMETQYF
TRBV12-3/TRBV12-4	TRBJ2-7	NA	NA	TGTGCCAGCAGTTCTCCCTTATCCGAGCAGTACTTC	CASSSPLSEQYF
TRBV7-2	TRBJ1-2	NA	NA	TGTGCCAGTAAACCCGGACAGCACTTTGGTGGCTACACCTTC	CASKPGQHFGGYTF
TRBV18	TRBJ2-3	NA	NA	TGTGCCAGCTCACCACTAAACCTTGAGCGGATTAGCACAGATACGCAGTATTTT	CASSPLNLERISTDTQYF
TRBV7-2	TRBJ2-2	NA	TRBD2	TGTGCCAGCAGCCGGGCTTGGGGCGGGAGTTACACCGGGGAGCTGTTTTTT	CASSRAWGGSYTGELFF
TRBV7-8	TRBJ2-5	NA	NA	TGTGCCAGCAGCTTACGGACACAAGAGACCCAGTACTTC	CASSLRTQETQYF
TRBV5-5	TRBJ2-2	NA	NA	TGTGCCAGCAGCTTAGGTGTGTCGGGGGTTACCGGGGAGCTGTTTTTT	CASSLGVSGVTGELFF
TRBV28	TRBJ2-3	NA	NA	TGTGCCAGCAGTCCTCGCCCTGGTAAGGGGGAGGGCGTCACAGATACGCAGTATTTT	CASSPRPGKGEGVTDTQYF
TRBV4-3	TRBJ1-2	NA	NA	TGCGCCAGCAGCCAAGGGACAGTTCCTAACTATGGCTACACCTTC	CASSQGTVPNYGYTF
TRBV19	TRBJ1-1	NA	TRBD1	TGTGCCAGTAGTCCCATTTGGGCCGAGGGGACAGGGGTAACTGAAGCTTTCTTT	CASSPIWAEGTGVTEAFF
TRBV2	TRBJ1-2	NA	NA	TGTGCCAGCGAAGGACAGCCGTATGGCTATGGCTACACCTTC	CASEGQPYGYGYTF
TRBV29-1	TRBJ2-2	NA	NA	TGCAGCGCCTGGGGGGAGATCGGGGAGCTGTTTTTT	CSAWGEIGELFF
TRBV10-2	TRBJ2-7	NA	NA	TGCGCCAGCAGTGAGTCTGGGGGCAGAGGCGAGCAGTACTTC	CASSESGGRGEQYF
TRBV4-1	TRBJ2-3	few	NA	TGCGCCAGCAGCCGCCAGGATGCTAGCACAGATACGCAGTATTTT	CASSRQDASTDTQYF
TRBV28	TRBJ2-7	NA	NA	TGTGCCAGCACTTTAACATTGTCCGGGGGGCACTCCTACGAGCAGTACTTC	CASTLTLSGGHSYEQYF
TRBV9	TRBJ2-7	NA	NA	TGTGCCAGCAGCGTAGACTGGTCTGGCGAGCAGTACTTC	CASSVDWSGEQYF
TRBV10-3	TRBJ2-1	NA	TRBD2	TGTGCCATCAGTGGCCCCCCCCGGCGGGAGGATGGCTACAATGAGCAGTTCTTC	CAISGPPRREDGYNEQFF
TRBV7-2	TRBJ1-1	NA	NA	TGTGCCAGCAGCCCCGAACAGGTGATGAACACTGAAGCTTTCTTT	CASSPEQVMNTEAFF
TRBV28	TRBJ2-5	once	NA	TGTGCCAGCAGAGCCCCGGTTGAAACGACCCAGTACTTC	CASRAPVETTQYF
TRBV6-5	TRBJ2-6	NA	TRBD1	TGTGCCAGCAGACAGGGGGGTTCCGGGGCCAACGTCCTGACTTTC	CASRQGGSGANVLTF